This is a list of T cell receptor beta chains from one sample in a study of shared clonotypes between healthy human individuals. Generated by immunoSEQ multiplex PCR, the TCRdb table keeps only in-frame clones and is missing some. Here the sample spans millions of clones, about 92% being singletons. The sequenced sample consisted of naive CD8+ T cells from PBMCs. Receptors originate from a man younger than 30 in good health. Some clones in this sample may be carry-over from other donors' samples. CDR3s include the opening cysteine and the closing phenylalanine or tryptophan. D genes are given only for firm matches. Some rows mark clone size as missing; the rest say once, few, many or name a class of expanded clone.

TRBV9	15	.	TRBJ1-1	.	TGTGCCAGCAGCGTAGGTCAGGGCCCGAACACTGAAGCTTTCTTT	CASSVGQGPNTEAFF
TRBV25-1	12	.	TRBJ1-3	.	TGTGCCAGCATTGGGGAGGGAAACACCATATATTTT	CASIGEGNTIYF
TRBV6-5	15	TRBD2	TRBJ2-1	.	TGTGCCAGCTCCAAGGGGCTAGCGGGATACAATGAGCAGTTCTTC	CASSKGLAGYNEQFF
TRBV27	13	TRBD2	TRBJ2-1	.	TGTGCCAGCAGTGTGCTAGCGGTCGGTGAGCAGTTCTTC	CASSVLAVGEQFF
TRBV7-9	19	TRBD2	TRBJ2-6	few	TGTGCCAGCAGCTTAGCGTTAACGGGAGGGCGGGAACCGGCCAACGTCCTGACTTTC	CASSLALTGGREPANVLTF
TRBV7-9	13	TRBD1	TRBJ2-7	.	TGTGCCAGCAGGCTGACAGGGGGCTACGAGCAGTACTTC	CASRLTGGYEQYF
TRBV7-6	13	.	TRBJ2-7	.	TGTGCCAGCAGCCCAGTCCCCGGAGGGGAGCAGTACTTC	CASSPVPGGEQYF
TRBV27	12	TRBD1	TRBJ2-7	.	TGTGCCACTTGGACAGGGGAAAACGAGCAGTACTTC	CATWTGENEQYF
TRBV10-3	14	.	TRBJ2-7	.	TGTGCCATCAGTGAGTCGTGGGGACCCTACGAGCAGTACTTC	CAISESWGPYEQYF
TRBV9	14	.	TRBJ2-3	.	TGTGCCAGCAGCCCCCCCCGGGCCCCAGATACGCAGTATTTT	CASSPPRAPDTQYF
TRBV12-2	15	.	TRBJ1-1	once	TGTGCCAGCAGCGAATCCCTCTCGGGGGCCACTGAAGCTTTCTTT	CASSESLSGATEAFF
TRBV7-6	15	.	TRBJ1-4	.	TGTGCCAGCAGCTTAGATGCGGCAGGCAATGAAAAACTGTTTTTT	CASSLDAAGNEKLFF
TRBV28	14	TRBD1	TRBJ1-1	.	TGTGCCAGCAGTTTCTCAGGGGGCGCAGCTGAAGCTTTCTTT	CASSFSGGAAEAFF
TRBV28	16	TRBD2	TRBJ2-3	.	TGTGCCAGCAGTACTGTTCGGGAGGGCCTGACAGATACGCAGTATTTT	CASSTVREGLTDTQYF
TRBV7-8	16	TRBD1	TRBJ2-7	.	TGTGCCAGCAGTACTACACGGGACAGGGGCCCCTACGAGCAGTACTTC	CASSTTRDRGPYEQYF
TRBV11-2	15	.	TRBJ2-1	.	TGTGCCAGCAGCTTAGTCGCTAGCTCCTACAATGAGCAGTTCTTC	CASSLVASSYNEQFF
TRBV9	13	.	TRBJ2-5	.	TGTGCCAGCAGCGACCGCGGTGTGGAGACCCAGTACTTC	CASSDRGVETQYF
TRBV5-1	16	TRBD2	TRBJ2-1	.	TGCGCCAGCAGCTTGACGACTAGCGGGAGCCACAATGAGCAGTTCTTC	CASSLTTSGSHNEQFF
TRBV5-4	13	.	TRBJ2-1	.	TGTGCCAGCAGCATGGATAAGACGGGGGAGCAGTTCTTC	CASSMDKTGEQFF
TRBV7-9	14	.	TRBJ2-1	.	TGTGCCAGCAGCTTAGCGCTAGGGGGATATGAGCAGTTCTTC	CASSLALGGYEQFF
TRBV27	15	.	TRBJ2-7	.	TGTGCCAGCAGCCTGCGACTGGGACCCACCTACGAGCAGTACTTC	CASSLRLGPTYEQYF
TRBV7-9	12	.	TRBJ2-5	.	TGTGCCAGCAGTCGATATGAGGAGACCCAGTACTTC	CASSRYEETQYF
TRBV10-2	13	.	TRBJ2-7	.	TGCGCCAGCAGTGATAGTAGCTCCTACGAGCAGTACTTC	CASSDSSSYEQYF
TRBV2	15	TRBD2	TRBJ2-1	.	TGTGCCAGCAGTGCAGTGACTAGCGGGAGCAGTGAGCAGTTCTTC	CASSAVTSGSSEQFF
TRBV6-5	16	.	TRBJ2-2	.	TGTGCCAGCAGTTACTTAGGAAGGGCCAACACCGGGGAGCTGTTTTTT	CASSYLGRANTGELFF
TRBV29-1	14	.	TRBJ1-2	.	TGCAGCGTTGCGGTCAGCCTCGCTAACTATGGCTACACCTTC	CSVAVSLANYGYTF
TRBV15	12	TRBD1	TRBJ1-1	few	TGTGCCACCGCCCAGGGGGGGACTGAAGCTTTCTTT	CATAQGGTEAFF
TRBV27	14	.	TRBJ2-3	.	TGTGCCAGCAGTTTGTCGTTTCACACAGATACGCAGTATTTT	CASSLSFHTDTQYF
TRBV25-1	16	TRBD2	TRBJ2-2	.	TGTGCCAGCAGTGCTTTGATCCAGCGGGGCACCGGGGAGCTGTTTTTT	CASSALIQRGTGELFF
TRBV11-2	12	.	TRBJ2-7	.	TGTGCCAGCAGTTCAGGAGGAGAAGAGCAGTACTTC	CASSSGGEEQYF
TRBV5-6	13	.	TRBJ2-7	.	TGTGCCAGCAGCCTCACGGGTACCTACGAGCAGTACTTC	CASSLTGTYEQYF
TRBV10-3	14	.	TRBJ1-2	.	TGTGCCATCAGTGAGTCTGGAACCAACTATGGCTACACCTTC	CAISESGTNYGYTF
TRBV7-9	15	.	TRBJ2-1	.	TGTGCCAGCAGCTTAGGAGGGGGTAACTACAATGAGCAGTTCTTC	CASSLGGGNYNEQFF
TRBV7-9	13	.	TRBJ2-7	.	TGTGCCAGCAGCCCCCAGAGCTCCTACGAGCAGTACTTC	CASSPQSSYEQYF
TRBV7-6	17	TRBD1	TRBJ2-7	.	TGTGCCAGCAGCTCCTACGAACGGACAGGGGGCTCCTACGAGCAGTACTTC	CASSSYERTGGSYEQYF
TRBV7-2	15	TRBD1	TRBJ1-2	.	TGTGCCAGCAGCTTCCTTGCAGGGGGGAATCATGGCTACACCTTC	CASSFLAGGNHGYTF
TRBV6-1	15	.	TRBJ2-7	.	TGTGCCAGCAGTGAAGGTGCAGGGTCAGCCTACGAGCAGTACTTC	CASSEGAGSAYEQYF
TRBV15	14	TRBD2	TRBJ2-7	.	TGTGCCACCAGCAGAGCTACTGGGGGGGGCGAGCAGTACTTC	CATSRATGGGEQYF
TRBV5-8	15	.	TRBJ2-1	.	TGTGCCAGCAGCTTGAGTTGGGATACCTACAATGAGCAGTTCTTC	CASSLSWDTYNEQFF
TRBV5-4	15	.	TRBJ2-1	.	TGTGCCAGCAGCTTGAGGAGCCACTCCTACAATGAGCAGTTCTTC	CASSLRSHSYNEQFF
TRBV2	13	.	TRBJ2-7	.	TGTGCCAGCAGGCGGGACGGTTCCTACGAGCAGTACTTC	CASRRDGSYEQYF
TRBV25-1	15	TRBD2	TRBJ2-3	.	TGTGCCAGCAGTGGGACTAGCGGGATCGCAGATACGCAGTATTTT	CASSGTSGIADTQYF